This T cell receptor (beta chain) comes out of a study of regulatory T cells in long-lasting Graves disease. The germline V gene encodes CDR1 SGHVS and CDR2 FQNEAQ. The V gene lost 2 bases and the J gene lost 2 bases, with 22 bases spanning the gap. The CDR3 extends over 18 amino acids. Construction of the TCR beta libraries employed iRepertoire HTBI primers in conjunction with Arm-PCR of CDR3 regions. One entry per CDR3 protein, called by TCRdb with MiXCR from the multiplex PCR reads. This table has roughly 500,000 distinct CDR3 sequences, roughly 21% appearing once. With respect to this clonotype: The antigen is unknown.

Broader study findings: Blood alone, not thyroid tissue, was studied.

As for time point: persistent/refractory GD, antithyroid drugs over 5 years with positive TRAb. PBMC RNA was the source of the TCR library. Patient provenance is recorded as an endocrinology department in Xi'an, China. This clonotype was obtained from a female donor with Graves disease. Material: peripheral blood mononuclear cells (PBMCs), obtained when the disease was refractory, from a patient treated with antithyroid drugs. The rearrangement uses TRBV7-8 and TRBJ2-7; D could derive from TRBD1 or TRBD2 (7 bases each). The CDR3 DNA reads TGTGCCAGCAGCTTAAGGGGGCTGTTAGCGGGCTCGACCTACGAGCAGTACTTC. Protein: CASSLRGLLAGSTYEQYF. The complete variable domain, with remaining parts taken from reference TRBV7-8 and TRBJ2-7, reads GAGVSQSPRYKVAKRGQDVALRCDPISGHVSLFWYQQALGQGPEFLTYFQNEAQLDKSGLPSDRFFAERPEGSVSTLKIQRTQQEDSAVYLCASSLRGLLAGSTYEQYFGPGTRLTVT.